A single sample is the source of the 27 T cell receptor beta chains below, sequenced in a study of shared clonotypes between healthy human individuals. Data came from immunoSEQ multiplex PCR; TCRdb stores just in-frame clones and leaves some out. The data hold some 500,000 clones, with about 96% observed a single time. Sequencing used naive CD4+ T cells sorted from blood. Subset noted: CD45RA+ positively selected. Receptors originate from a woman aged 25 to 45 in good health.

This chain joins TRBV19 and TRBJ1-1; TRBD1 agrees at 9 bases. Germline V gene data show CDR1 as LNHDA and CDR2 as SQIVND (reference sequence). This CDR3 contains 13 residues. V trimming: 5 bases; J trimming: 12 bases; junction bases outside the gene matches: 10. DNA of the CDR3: TGTGCCAGTAGTTCCCGGGACAGGGTCGGATCTTTCTTT. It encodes CASSSRDRVGSFF.

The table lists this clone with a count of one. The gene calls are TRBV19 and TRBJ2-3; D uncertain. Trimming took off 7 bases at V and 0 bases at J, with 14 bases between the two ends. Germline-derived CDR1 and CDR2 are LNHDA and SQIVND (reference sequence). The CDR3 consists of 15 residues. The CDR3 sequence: CASIGRYSSTDTQYF. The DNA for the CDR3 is TGTGCCAGTATAGGGCGGTACTCTAGCACAGATACGCAGTATTTT.

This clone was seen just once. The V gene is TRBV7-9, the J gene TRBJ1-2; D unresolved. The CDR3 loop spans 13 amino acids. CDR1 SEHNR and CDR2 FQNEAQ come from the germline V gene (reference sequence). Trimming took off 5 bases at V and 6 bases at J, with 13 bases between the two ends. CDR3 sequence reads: CASSPPFRDGYTF. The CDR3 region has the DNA TGTGCCAGCAGCCCCCCGTTTAGGGATGGCTACACCTTC.

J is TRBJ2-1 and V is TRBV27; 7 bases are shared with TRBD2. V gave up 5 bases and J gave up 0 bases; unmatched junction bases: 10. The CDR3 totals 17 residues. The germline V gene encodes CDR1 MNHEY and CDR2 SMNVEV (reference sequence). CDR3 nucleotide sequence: TGTGCCAGCAGTCCATCTCTAGCGGCCAGCTCCTACAATGAGCAGTTCTTC. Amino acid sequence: CASSPSLAASSYNEQFF.

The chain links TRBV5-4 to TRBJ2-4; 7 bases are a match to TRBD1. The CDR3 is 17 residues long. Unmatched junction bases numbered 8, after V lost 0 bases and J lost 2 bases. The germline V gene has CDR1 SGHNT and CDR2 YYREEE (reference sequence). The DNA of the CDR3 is TGTGCCAGCAGCTTGGCGACAGGGCCGCTCCCCAAAAACATTCAGTACTTC. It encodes CASSLATGPLPKNIQYF.

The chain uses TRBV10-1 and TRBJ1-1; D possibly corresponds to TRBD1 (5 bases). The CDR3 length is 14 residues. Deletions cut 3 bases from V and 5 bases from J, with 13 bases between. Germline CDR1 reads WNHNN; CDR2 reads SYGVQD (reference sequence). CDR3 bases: TGCGCCAGCAGTGAAGACCTCGGGGGAACTGAAGCTTTCTTT. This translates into CASSEDLGGTEAFF.

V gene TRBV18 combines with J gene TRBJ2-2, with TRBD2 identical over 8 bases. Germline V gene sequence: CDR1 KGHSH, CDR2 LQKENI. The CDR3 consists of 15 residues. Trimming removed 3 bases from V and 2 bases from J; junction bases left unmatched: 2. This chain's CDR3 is CASSPLAGNTGELFF. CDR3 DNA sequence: TGTGCCAGCTCACCCCTAGCGGGCAACACCGGGGAGCTGTTTTTT.

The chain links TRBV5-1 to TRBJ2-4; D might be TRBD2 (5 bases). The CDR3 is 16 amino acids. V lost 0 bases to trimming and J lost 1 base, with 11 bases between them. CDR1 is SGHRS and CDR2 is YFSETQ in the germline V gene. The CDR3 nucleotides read TGCGCCAGCAGCTTGGAGAGTAGCGCGGCCAAAAACATTCAGTACTTC. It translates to CASSLESSAAKNIQYF.

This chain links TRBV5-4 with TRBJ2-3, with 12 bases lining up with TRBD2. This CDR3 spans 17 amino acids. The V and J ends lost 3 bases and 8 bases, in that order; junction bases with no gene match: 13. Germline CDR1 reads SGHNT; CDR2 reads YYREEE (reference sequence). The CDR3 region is CASSSSGLAGGPGTQYF. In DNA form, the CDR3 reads TGTGCCAGCAGCTCGTCCGGGCTAGCGGGAGGGCCGGGTACGCAGTATTTT.

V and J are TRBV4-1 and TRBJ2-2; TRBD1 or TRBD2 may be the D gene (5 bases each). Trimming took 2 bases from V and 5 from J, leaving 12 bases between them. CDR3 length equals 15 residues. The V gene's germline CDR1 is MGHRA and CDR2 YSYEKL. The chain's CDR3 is CASSQTGTGTGELFF. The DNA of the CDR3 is TGCGCCAGCAGCCAAACCGGGACCGGGACCGGGGAGCTGTTTTTT.

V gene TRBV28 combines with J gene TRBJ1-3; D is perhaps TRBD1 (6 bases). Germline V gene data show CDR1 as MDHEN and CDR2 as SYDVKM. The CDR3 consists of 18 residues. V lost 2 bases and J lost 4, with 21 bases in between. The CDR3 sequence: CASSLGTPRRGKGNTIYF. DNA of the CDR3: TGTGCCAGCAGTTTAGGAACCCCCCGCAGGGGAAAAGGAAACACCATATATTTT.

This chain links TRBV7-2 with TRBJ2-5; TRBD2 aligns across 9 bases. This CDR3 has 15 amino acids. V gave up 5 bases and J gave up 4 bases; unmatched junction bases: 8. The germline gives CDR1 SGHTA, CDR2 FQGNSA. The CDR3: CASSPPGLARETQYF. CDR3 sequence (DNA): TGTGCCAGCAGCCCACCGGGACTAGCTAGAGAGACCCAGTACTTC.

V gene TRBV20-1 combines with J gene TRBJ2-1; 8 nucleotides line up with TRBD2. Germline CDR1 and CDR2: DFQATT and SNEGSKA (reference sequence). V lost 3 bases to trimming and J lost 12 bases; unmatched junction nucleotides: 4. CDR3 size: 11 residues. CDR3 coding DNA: TGCAGTGCTAGTATAGCGGGATGGCAGTTCTTC. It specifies CSASIAGWQFF.

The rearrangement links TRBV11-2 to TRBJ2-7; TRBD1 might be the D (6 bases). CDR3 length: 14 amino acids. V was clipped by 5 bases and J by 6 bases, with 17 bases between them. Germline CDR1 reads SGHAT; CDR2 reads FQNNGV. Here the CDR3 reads CASSIGQPLVEQYF. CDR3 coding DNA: TGTGCCAGCAGCATTGGACAGCCTTTAGTCGAGCAGTACTTC.

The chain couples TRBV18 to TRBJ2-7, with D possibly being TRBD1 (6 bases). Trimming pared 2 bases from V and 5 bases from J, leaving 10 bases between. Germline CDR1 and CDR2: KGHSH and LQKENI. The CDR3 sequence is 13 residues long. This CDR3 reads CASSPGQQNEQYF. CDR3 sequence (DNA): TGTGCCAGCTCACCAGGACAGCAAAACGAGCAGTACTTC.

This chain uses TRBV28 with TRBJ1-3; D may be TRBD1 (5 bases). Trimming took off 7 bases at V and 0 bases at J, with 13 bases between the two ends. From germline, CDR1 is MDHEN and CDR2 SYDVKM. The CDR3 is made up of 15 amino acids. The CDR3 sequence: CASKWGSTSGNTIYF. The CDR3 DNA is TGTGCCAGCAAATGGGGGTCGACCTCTGGAAACACCATATATTTT.

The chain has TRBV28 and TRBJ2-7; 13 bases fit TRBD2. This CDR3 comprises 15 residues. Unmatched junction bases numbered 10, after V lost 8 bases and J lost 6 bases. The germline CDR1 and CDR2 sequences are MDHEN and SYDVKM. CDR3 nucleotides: TGTGCCAGCGGACGACTAGCGGGAGGTCTCGGCGAGCAGTACTTC. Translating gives CASGRLAGGLGEQYF.

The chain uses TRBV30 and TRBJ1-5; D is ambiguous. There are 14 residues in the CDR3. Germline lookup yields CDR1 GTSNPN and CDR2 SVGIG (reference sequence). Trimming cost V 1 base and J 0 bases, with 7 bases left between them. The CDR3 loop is CAWSAPNSNQPQHF. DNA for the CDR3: TGTGCCTGGAGTGCCCCGAATAGCAATCAGCCCCAGCATTTT. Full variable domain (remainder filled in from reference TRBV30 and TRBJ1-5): SQTIHQWPATLVQPVGSPLSLECTVEGTSNPNLYWYRQAAGRGLQLLFYSVGIGQISSEVPQNLSASRPQDRQFILSSKKLLLSDSGFYLCAWSAPNSNQPQHFGDGTRLSIL.

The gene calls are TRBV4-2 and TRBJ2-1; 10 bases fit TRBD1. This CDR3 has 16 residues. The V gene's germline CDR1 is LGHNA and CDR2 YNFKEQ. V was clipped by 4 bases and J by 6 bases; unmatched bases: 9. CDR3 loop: CASSPIPGTGVNEQFF. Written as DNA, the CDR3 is TGTGCCAGCAGCCCAATCCCCGGGACAGGGGTCAATGAGCAGTTCTTC.

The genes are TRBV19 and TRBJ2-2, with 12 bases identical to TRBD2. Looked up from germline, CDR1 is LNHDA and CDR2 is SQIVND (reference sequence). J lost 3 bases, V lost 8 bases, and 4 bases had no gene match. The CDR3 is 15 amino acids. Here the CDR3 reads CASRTSGKYTGELFF. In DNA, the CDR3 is TGTGCCAGTCGGACTAGCGGGAAGTACACCGGGGAGCTGTTTTTT.

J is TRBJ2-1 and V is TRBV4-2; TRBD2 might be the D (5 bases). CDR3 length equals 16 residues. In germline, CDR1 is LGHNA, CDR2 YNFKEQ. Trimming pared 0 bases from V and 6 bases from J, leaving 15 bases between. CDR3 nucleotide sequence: TGTGCCAGCAGCCAAGAGCCTGAGGGTCGGGGCAATGAGCAGTTCTTC. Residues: CASSQEPEGRGNEQFF.

CDR3 residues: CASSQTGTSTDTQYF. The CDR3 nucleotides are TGCGCCAGCAGCCAAACGGGGACAAGCACAGATACGCAGTATTTT. The V and J genes are TRBV4-1 and TRBJ2-3; tentative D call: TRBD1 (6 bases). Trimming pared 2 bases from V and 0 bases from J, leaving 9 bases between. The CDR3 has 15 residues. In germline, CDR1 is MGHRA, CDR2 YSYEKL.

The CDR3: CASSLVGTTTYEQYF. The CDR3 DNA reads as TGCGCCAGCAGCTTGGTAGGGACCACGACCTACGAGCAGTACTTC. J is TRBJ2-7 and V is TRBV5-1, with D perhaps being TRBD1 or TRBD2 (5 bases each). The CDR3 spans 15 residues. Germline lookup yields CDR1 SGHRS and CDR2 YFSETQ. Between the trimmed V and J ends, which lost 0 bases and 2 bases, there was a span of 12 bases. Using reference TRBV5-1 and TRBJ2-7 for the parts outside the CDR3, the full variable domain is KAGVTQTPRYLIKTRGQQVTLSCSPISGHRSVSWYQQTPGQGLQFLFEYFSETQRNKGNFPGRFSGRQFSNSRSEMNVSTLELGDSALYLCASSLVGTTTYEQYFGPGTRLTVT.

The CDR3 DNA follows: TGTGCCAGTACTCCACAGGGCCTGATTGGGCCCCAGCATTTT. Its translation is CASTPQGLIGPQHF. The chain carries TRBV19 and TRBJ1-5; D perhaps matches TRBD1 (6 bases). The CDR3 totals 14 residues. The V end lost 7 bases, the J end lost 9 bases, and 19 bases lay between the germline ends. The germline V gene encodes CDR1 LNHDA and CDR2 SQIVND (reference sequence).

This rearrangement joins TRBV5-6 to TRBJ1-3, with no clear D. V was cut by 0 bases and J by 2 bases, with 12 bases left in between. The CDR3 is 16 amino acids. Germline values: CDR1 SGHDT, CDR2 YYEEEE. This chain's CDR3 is CASSLVSDYTGNTIYF. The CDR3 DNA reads TGTGCCAGCAGCTTGGTTTCCGATTATACTGGAAACACCATATATTTT. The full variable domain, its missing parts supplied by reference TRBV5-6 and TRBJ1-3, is DAGVTQSPTHLIKTRGQQVTLRCSPKSGHDTVSWYQQALGQGPQFIFQYYEEEERQRGNFPDRFSGHQFPNYSSELNVNALLLGDSALYLCASSLVSDYTGNTIYFGEGSWLTVV.

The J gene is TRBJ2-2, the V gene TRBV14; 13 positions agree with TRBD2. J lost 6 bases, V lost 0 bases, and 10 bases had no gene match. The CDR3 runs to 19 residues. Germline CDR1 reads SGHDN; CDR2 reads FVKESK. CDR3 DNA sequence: TGTGCCAGCAGCCAAGAACTAGCGGGAGGGCCCGTGAAGCCCGGGGAGCTGTTTTTT. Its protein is CASSQELAGGPVKPGELFF. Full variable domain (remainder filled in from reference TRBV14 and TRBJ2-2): EAGVTQFPSHSVIEKGQTVTLRCDPISGHDNLYWYRRVMGKEIKFLLHFVKESKQDESGMPNNRFLAERTGGTYSTLKVQPAELEDSGVYFCASSQELAGGPVKPGELFFGEGSRLTVL.

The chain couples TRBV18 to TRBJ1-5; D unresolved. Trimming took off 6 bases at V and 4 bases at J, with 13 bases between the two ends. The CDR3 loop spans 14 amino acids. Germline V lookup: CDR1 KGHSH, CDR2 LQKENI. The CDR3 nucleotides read TGTGCCAGCTCCCAAAGAGGAGGGAATCAGCCCCAGCATTTT. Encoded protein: CASSQRGGNQPQHF.